This T cell receptor (beta chain) came from a study of blood T cell repertoires in COVID-19. Study in general: COVID-19 samples from acute and convalescent phases originated in the United States, Italy and Spain.

Per the original methods: Estimation of nucleated cell counts relied on the amplification of reference gene primers. Clones were sequenced by immunoSEQ multiplex PCR, and TCRdb holds only the in-frame ones, with some missing. The DNA was the basis for D and trimming; V, J and clone size are from that table. Of 25,000 to 30,000 clones in the sample, around nine tenths are singletons; the top ten hold 16%. V was clipped by 6 bases and J by 13 bases, with 16 bases between them. The CDR3 covers 12 residues. Germline loops: CDR1 LNHDA, CDR2 SQIVND (reference sequence). What was sequenced was peripheral blood. The sequence was collected from a human donor in a cohort sampled during active COVID-19. The chain carries TRBV19 and TRBJ2-1, with a possible D match to TRBD1 (5 bases). The CDR3: CASRSTGMGQFF. The CDR3 nucleotides read TGTGCCAGTAGAAGTACAGGAATGGGCCAGTTCTTC.